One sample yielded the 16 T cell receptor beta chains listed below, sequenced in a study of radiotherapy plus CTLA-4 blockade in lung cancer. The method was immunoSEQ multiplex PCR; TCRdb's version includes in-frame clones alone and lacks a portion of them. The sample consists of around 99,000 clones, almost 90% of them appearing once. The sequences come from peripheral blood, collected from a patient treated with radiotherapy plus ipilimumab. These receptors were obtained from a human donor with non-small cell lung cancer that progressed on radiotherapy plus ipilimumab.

CDR3 in DNA: TGTGCCAGCAGCCATCTCCCGGGGACCCCCTTTTACGAGCAGTACTTC. Protein product: CASSHLPGTPFYEQYF. J is TRBJ2-7 and V is TRBV14; either TRBD1 or TRBD2 may supply D (5 bases each). Trimming stripped 3 bases from V and 4 bases from J, with 19 bases between. Germline values: CDR1 SGHDN, CDR2 FVKESK. This CDR3 comprises 16 residues. The full variable domain, in which reference TRBV14 and TRBJ2-7 provide the parts outside the CDR3, is EAGVTQFPSHSVIEKGQTVTLRCDPISGHDNLYWYRRVMGKEIKFLLHFVKESKQDESGMPNNRFLAERTGGTYSTLKVQPAELEDSGVYFCASSHLPGTPFYEQYFGPGTRLTVT.

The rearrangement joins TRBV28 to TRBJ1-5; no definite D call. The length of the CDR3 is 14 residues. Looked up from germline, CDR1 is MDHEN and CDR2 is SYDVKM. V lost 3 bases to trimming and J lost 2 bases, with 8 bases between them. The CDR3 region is CASSLGRRNQPQHF. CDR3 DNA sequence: TGTGCCAGCAGTTTGGGCCGGCGCAATCAGCCCCAGCATTTT. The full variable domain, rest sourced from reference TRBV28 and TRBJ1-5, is DVKVTQSSRYLVKRTGEKVFLECVQDMDHENMFWYRQDPGLGLRLIYFSYDVKMKEKGDIPEGYSVSREKKERFSLILESASTNQTSMYLCASSLGRRNQPQHFGDGTRLSIL.

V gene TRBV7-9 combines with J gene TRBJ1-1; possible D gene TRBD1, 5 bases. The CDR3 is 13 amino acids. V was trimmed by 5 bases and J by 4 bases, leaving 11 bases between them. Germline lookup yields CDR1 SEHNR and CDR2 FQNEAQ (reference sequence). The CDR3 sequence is CASSLSGGTEAFF. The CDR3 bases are TGTGCCAGCAGCCTTTCTGGGGGCACTGAAGCTTTCTTT. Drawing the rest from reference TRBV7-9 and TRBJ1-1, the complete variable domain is DTGVSQNPRHKITKRGQNVTFRCDPISEHNRLYWYRQTLGQGPEFLTYFQNEAQLEKSRLLSDRFSAERPKGSFSTLEIQRTEQGDSAMYLCASSLSGGTEAFFGQGTRLTVV.

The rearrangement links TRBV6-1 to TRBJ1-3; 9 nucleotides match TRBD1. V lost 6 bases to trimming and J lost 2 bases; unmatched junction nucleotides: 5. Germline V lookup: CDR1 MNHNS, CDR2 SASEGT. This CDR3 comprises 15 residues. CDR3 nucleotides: TGTGCCAGCAGGACCGGGACAGGGCCTGGAAACACCATATATTTT. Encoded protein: CASRTGTGPGNTIYF.

CDR3: CASSLVAGHKETQYF. In DNA, the CDR3 is TGTGCCAGCAGCTTAGTGGCAGGACATAAAGAGACCCAGTACTTC. V gene TRBV7-2 combines with J gene TRBJ2-5, with D maybe TRBD1 (5 bases). V was cut by 1 base and J by 3 bases, with 12 bases left in between. The CDR3 is 15 residues long. Per the germline V gene, CDR1 is SGHTA and CDR2 is FQGNSA.

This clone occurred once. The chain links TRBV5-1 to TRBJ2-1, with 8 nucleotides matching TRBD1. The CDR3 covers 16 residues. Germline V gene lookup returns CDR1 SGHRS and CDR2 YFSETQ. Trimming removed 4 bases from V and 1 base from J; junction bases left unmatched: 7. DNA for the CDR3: TGCGCCAGCAGCGCCCCGACAGGGGTTTCCTACAATGAGCAGTTCTTC. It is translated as CASSAPTGVSYNEQFF.

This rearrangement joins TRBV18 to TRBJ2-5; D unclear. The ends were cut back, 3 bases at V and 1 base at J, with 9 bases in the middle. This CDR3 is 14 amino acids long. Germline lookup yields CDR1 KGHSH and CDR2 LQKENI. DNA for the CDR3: TGTGCCAGCTCACCCCTGGGCCCCCAAGAGACCCAGTACTTC. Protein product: CASSPLGPQETQYF.

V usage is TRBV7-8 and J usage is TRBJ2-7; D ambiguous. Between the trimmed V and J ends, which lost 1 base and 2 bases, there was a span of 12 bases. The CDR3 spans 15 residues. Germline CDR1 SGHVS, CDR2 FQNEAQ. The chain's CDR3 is CASSLGGGLAYEQYF. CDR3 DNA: TGTGCCAGCAGCTTAGGTGGCGGCCTCGCCTACGAGCAGTACTTC.

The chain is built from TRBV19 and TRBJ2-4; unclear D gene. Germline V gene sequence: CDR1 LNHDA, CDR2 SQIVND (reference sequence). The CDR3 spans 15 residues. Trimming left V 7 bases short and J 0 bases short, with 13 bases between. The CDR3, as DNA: TGTGCCAGTAATGTTGGAGATTTAGCCAAAAACATTCAGTACTTC. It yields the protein CASNVGDLAKNIQYF.

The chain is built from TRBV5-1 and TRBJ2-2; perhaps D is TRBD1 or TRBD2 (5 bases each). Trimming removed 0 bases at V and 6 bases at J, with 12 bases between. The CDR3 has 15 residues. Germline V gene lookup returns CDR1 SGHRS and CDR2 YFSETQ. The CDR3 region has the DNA TGCGCCAGCAGCTTGGTAGTAGTGGGGGCCGGGGAGCTGTTTTTT. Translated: CASSLVVVGAGELFF.

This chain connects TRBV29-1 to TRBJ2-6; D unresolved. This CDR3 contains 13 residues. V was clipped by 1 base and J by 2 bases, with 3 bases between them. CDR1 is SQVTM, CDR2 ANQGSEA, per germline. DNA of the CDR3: TGCAGCGTTGAAGGGGCTGGGGCCAACGTCCTGACTTTC. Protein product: CSVEGAGANVLTF.

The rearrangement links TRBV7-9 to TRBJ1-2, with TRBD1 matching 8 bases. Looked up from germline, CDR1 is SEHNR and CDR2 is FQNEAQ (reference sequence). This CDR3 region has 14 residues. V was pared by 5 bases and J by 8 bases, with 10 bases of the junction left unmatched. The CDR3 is CASSARQGLGGYTF. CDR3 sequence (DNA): TGTGCCAGCAGCGCCCGACAGGGGTTGGGGGGCTACACCTTC.

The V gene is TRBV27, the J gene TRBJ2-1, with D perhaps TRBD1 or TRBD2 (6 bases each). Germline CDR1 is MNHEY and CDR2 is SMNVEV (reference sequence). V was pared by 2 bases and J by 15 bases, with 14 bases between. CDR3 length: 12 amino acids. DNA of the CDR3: TGTGCCAGCAGTTTAGGGGGCGGGAAGGTGTTCTTC. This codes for CASSLGGGKVFF.

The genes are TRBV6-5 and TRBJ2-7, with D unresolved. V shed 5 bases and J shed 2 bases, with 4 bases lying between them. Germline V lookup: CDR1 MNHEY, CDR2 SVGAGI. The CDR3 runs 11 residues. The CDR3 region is CASSTTYEQYF. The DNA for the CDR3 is TGTGCCAGCAGTACAACCTACGAGCAGTACTTC.

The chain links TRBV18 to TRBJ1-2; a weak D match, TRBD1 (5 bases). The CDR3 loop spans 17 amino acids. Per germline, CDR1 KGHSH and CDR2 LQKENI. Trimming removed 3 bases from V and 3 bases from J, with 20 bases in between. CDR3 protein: CASSPPRGGGVHYGYTF. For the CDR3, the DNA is TGTGCCAGCTCACCCCCGAGGGGCGGGGGAGTTCACTATGGCTACACCTTC.

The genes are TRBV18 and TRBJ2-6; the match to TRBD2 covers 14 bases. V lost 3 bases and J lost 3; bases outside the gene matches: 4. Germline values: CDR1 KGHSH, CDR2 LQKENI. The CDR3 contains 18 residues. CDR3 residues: CASSPGGLAGVGANVLTF. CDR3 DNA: TGTGCCAGCTCACCCGGGGGACTAGCGGGAGTTGGGGCCAACGTCCTGACTTTC.